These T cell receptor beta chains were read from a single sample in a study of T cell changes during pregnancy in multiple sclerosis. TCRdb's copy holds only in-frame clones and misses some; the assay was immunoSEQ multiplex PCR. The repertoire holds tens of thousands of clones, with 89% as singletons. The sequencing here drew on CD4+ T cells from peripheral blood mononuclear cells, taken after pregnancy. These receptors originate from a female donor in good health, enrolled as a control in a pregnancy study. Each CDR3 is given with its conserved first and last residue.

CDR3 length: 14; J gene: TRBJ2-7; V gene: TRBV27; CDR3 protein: CASSLSGSYYEQYF
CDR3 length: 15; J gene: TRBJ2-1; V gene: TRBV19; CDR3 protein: CASSMEGSPYNEQFF
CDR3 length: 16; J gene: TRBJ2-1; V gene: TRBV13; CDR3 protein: CASSRGTSGGVNEQFF
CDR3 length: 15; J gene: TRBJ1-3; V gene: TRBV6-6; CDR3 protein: CASSTHDRAGNTIYF
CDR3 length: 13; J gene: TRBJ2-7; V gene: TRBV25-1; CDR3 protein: CASSVEGLYEQYF
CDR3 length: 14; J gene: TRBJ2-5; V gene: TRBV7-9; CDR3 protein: CASSLGEYQETQYF
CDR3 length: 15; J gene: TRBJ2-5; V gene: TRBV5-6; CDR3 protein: CASSPLTRQQETQYF
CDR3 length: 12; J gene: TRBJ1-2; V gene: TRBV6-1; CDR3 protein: CASSRDRNGYTF
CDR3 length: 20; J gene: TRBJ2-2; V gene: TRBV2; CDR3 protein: CASSEPTPTGTATNTGELFF
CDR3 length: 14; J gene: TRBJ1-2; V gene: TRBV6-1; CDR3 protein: CASSEGRGLWGYTF
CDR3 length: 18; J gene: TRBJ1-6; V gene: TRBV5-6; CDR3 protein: CASSLPGGAGSYNSPLHF
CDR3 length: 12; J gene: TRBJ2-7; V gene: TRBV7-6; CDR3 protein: CASSSGVYEQYF
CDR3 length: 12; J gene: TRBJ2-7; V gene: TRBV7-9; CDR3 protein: CASSPSAERQYF
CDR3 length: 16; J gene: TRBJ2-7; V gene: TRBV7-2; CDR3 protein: CASSLVASPRTGEQYF
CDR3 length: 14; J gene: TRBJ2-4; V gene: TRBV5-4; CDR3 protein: CASSGQGGENIQYF
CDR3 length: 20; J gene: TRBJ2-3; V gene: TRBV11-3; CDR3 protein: CASSLGVGTSGRFYTDTQYF